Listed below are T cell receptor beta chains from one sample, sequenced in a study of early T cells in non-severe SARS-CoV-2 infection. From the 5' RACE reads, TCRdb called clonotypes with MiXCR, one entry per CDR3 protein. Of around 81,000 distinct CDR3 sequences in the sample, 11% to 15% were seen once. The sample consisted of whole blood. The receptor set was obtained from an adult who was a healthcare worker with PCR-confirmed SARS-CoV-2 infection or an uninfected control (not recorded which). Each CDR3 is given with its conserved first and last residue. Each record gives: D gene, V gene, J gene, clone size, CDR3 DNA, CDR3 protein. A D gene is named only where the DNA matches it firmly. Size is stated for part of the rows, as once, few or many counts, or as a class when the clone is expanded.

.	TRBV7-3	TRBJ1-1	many	TGTGCCAGCAGCTTAATTCACGTGCGGGGTCGGGACACTGAAGCTTTCTTT	CASSLIHVRGRDTEAFF
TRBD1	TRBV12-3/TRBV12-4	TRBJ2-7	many	TGTGCCAGCAGTTTTGGGACAGGTGAAGCCTACGAGCAGTACTTC	CASSFGTGEAYEQYF
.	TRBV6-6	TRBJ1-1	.	TGTGCCAGCAGTTACCAGGGCCACACTGAAGCTTTCTTT	CASSYQGHTEAFF
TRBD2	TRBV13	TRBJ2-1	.	TGTGCCAGCAGCACCAGGACTAGCACGGACAATGAGCAGTTCTTC	CASSTRTSTDNEQFF
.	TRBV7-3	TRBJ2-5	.	TGTGCCAGCAGCCTAATTCGGGGCTGGAAGACCCAGTACTTC	CASSLIRGWKTQYF
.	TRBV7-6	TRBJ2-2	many	TGTGCCAGCAGCCTATACACCGGGGAGCTGTTTTTT	CASSLYTGELFF
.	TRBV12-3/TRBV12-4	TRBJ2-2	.	TGTGCCAGCAGTTACAGGGTGGACGGGGAGCTGTTTTTT	CASSYRVDGELFF
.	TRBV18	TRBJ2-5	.	TGTGCCAGCTCACCACCCCTCCAAGAGACCCAGTACTTC	CASSPPLQETQYF
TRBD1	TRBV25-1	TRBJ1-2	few	TGTGCCAGCAGAGGGACAGGGGATGGTTATGGCTACACCTTC	CASRGTGDGYGYTF
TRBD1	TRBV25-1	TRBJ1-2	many	TGTGCCAGCAGGAGCTCCACAGGGGCGAGCACCTTC	CASRSSTGASTF
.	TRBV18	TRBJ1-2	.	TGTGCCAGCTCACCACAACACCCCGGGACCAGAAGCGGCTACACCTTC	CASSPQHPGTRSGYTF
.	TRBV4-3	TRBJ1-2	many	TGCGCCAGCAGCCAAGAGGGCAACTCCAACTATGGCTACACCTTC	CASSQEGNSNYGYTF
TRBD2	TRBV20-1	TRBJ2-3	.	TGCAGTGCTAGAGCGGCTAGCGGGGGTACAATCCATACGCAGTATTTT	CSARAASGGTIHTQYF